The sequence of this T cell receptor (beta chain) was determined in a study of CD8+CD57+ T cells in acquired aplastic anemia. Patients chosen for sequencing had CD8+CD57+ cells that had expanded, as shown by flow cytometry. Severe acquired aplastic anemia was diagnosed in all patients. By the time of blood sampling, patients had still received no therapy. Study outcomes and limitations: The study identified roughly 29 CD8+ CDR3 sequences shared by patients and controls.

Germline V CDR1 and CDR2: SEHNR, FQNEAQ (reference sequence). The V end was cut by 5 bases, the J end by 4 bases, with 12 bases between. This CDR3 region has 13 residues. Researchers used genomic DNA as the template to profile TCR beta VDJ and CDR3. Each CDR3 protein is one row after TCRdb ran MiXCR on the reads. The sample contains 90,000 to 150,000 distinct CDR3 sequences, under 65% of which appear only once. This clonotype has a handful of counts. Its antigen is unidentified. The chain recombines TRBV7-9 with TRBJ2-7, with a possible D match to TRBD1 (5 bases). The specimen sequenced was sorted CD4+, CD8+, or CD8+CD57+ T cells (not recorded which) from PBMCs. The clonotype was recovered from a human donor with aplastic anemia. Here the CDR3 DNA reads TGTGCCAGCAGCGATTGGGCAGGGTACGAGCAGTACTTC. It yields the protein CASSDWAGYEQYF.